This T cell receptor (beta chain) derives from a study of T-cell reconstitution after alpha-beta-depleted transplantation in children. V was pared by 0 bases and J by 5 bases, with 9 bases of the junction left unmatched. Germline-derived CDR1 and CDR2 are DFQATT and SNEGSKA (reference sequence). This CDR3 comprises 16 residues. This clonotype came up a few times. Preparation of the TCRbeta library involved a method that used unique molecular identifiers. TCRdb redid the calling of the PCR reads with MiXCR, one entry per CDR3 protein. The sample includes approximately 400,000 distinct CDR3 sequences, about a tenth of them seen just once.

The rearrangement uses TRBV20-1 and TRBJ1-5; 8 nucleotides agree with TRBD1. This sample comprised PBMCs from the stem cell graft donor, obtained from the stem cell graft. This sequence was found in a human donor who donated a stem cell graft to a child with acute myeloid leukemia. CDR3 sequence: CSARDLARGLDQPQHF. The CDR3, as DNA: TGCAGTGCTAGAGATCTTGCCAGGGGGCTAGATCAGCCCCAGCATTTT.